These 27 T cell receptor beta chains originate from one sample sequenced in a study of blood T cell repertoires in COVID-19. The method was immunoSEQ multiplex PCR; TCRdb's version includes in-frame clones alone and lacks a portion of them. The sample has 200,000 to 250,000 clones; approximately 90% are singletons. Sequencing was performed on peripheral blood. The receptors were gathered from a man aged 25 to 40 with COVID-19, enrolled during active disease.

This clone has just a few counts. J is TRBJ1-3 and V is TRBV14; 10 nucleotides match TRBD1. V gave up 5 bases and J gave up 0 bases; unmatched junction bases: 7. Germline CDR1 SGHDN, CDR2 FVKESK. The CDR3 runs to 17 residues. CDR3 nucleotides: TGTGCCAGCAGCTACGGGACAGGGGAGATCTCTGGAAACACCATATATTTT. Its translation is CASSYGTGEISGNTIYF.

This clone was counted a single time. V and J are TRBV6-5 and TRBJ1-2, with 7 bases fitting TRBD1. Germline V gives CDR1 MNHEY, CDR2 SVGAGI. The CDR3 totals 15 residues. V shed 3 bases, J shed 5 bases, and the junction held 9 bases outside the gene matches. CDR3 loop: CASSYSGTVLYGYTF. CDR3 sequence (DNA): TGTGCCAGCAGTTATTCCGGGACAGTCCTATATGGCTACACCTTC.

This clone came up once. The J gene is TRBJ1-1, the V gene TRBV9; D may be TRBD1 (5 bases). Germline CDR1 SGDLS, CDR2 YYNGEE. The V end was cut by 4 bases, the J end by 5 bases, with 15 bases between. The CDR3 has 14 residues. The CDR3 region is CASSYLRGGTEAFF. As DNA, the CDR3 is TGTGCCAGCAGCTACCTAAGGGGTGGAACTGAAGCTTTCTTT.

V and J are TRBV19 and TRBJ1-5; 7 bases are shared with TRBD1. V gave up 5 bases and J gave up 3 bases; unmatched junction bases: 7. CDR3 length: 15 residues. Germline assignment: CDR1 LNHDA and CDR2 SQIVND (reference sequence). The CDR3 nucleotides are TGTGCCAGTAGTTCCGGACAGGTTCTCAATCAGCCCCAGCATTTT. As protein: CASSSGQVLNQPQHF.

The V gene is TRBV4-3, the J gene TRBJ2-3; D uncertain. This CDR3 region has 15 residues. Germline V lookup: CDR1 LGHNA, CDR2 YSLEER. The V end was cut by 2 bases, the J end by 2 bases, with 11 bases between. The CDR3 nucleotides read TGCGCCAGCAGCCAACTTCAGGAAAACACAGATACGCAGTATTTT. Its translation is CASSQLQENTDTQYF.

Here the CDR3 reads CASSILAGAYEQYF. In nucleotides, the CDR3 is TGTGCCAGTAGTATACTGGCAGGGGCCTACGAGCAGTACTTC. The chain carries TRBV19 and TRBJ2-7, with D tentatively TRBD1 (6 bases). The germline V gene has CDR1 LNHDA and CDR2 SQIVND (reference sequence). The CDR3 totals 14 residues. Deletions cut 2 bases from V and 2 bases from J, with 10 bases between.

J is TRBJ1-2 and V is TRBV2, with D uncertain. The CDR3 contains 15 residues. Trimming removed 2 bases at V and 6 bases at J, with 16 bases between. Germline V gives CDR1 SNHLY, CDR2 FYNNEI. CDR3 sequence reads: CASSETRRLFNGYTF. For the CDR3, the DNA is TGTGCCAGCAGTGAAACGAGGAGGCTCTTCAATGGCTACACCTTC. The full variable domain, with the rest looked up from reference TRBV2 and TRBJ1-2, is EPEVTQTPSHQVTQMGQEVILRCVPISNHLYFYWYRQILGQKVEFLVSFYNNEISEKSEIFDDQFSVERPDGSNFTLKIRSTKLEDSAMYFCASSETRRLFNGYTFGSGTRLTVV.

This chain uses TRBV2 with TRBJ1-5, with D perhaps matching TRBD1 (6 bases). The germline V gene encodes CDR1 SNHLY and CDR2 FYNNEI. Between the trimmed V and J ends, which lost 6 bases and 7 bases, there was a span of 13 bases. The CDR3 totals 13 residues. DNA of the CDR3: TGTGCCAGCAGGCTCAGGGGCGGGCAGCCCCAGCATTTT. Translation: CASRLRGGQPQHF. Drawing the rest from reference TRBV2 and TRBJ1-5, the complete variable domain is EPEVTQTPSHQVTQMGQEVILRCVPISNHLYFYWYRQILGQKVEFLVSFYNNEISEKSEIFDDQFSVERPDGSNFTLKIRSTKLEDSAMYFCASRLRGGQPQHFGDGTRLSIL.

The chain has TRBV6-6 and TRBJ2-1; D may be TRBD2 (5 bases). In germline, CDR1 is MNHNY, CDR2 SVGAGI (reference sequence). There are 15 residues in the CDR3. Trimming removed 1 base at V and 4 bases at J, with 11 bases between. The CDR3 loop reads CASSYLRTGYNEQFF. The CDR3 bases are TGTGCCAGCAGTTACTTGCGGACGGGATACAATGAGCAGTTCTTC.

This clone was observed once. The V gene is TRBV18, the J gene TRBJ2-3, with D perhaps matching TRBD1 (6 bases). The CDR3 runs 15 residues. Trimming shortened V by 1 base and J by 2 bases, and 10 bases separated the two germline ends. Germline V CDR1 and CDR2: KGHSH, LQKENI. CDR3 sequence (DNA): TGTGCCAGCTCACCACGACAGGCGAACACAGATACGCAGTATTTT. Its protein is CASSPRQANTDTQYF.

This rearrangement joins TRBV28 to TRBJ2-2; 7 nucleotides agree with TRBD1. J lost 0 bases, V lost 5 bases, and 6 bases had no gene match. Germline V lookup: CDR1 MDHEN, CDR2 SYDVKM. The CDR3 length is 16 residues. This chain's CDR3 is CASSLTGTANTGELFF. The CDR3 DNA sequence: TGTGCCAGCAGTCTTACCGGGACAGCGAACACCGGGGAGCTGTTTTTT.

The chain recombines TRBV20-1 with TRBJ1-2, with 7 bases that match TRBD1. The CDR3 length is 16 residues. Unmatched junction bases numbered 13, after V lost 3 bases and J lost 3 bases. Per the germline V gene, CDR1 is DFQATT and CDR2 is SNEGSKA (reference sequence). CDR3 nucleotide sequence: TGCAGTGCTAGTGCACAGGACAGGAGACTGGACTATGGCTACACCTTC. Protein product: CSASAQDRRLDYGYTF.

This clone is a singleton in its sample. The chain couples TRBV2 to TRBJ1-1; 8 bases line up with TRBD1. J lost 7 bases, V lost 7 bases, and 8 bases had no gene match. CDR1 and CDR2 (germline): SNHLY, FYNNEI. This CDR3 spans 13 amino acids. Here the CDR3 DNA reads TGTGCCAGCACCCTGGACAGGGACCTTGAAGCTTTCTTT. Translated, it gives CASTLDRDLEAFF.

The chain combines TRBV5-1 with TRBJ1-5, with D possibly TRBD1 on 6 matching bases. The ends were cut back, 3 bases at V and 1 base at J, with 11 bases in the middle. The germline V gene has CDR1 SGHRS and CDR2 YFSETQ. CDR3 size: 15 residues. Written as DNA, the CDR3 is TGCGCCAGCAGCTGGGGGGGGCAGAGCAATCAGCCCCAGCATTTT. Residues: CASSWGGQSNQPQHF.

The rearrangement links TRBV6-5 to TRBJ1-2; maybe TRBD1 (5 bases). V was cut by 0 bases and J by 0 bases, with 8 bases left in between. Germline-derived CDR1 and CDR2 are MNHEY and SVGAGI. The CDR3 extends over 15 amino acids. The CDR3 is CASSYSTRANYGYTF. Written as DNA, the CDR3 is TGTGCCAGCAGTTACTCGACCAGGGCTAACTATGGCTACACCTTC.

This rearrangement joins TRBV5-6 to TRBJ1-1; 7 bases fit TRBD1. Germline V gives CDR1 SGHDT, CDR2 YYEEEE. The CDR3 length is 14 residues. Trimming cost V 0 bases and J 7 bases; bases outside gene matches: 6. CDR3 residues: CASSLGRGLGEAFF. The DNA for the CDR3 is TGTGCCAGCAGCTTGGGGAGGGGGCTCGGTGAAGCTTTCTTT.

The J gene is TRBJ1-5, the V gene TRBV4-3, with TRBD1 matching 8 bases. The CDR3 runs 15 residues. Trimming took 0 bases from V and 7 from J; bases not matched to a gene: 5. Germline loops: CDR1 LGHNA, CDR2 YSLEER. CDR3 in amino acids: CASSQETGGQQPQHF. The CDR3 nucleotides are TGCGCCAGCAGCCAAGAAACAGGGGGTCAACAGCCCCAGCATTTT.

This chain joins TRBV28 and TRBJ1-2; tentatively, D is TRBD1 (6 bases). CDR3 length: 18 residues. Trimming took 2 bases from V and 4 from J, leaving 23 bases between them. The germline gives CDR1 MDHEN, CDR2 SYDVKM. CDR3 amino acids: CASSLGGAWQGGGYGYTF. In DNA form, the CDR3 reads TGTGCCAGCAGTTTAGGGGGGGCGTGGCAGGGCGGTGGCTATGGCTACACCTTC.

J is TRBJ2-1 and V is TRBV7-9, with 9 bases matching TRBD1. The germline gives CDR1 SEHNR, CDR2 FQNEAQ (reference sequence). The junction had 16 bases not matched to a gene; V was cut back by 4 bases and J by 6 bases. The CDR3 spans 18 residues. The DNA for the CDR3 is TGTGCCAGCAGCTCGGGACAGGGTGTGGGTCTCGTCGGCAATGAGCAGTTCTTC. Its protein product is CASSSGQGVGLVGNEQFF.

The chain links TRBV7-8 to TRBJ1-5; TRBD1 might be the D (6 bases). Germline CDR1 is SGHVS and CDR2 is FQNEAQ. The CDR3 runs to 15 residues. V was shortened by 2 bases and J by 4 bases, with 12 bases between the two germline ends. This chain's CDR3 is CASSLRRDTNQPQHF. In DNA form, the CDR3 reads TGTGCCAGCAGCTTACGCCGGGACACTAATCAGCCCCAGCATTTT.

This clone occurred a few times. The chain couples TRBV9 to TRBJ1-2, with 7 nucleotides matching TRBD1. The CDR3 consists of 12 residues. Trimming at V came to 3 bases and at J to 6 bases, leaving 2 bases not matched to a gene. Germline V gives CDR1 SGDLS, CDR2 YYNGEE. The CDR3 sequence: CASSADRHGYTF. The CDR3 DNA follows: TGTGCCAGCAGCGCGGACAGGCATGGCTACACCTTC.

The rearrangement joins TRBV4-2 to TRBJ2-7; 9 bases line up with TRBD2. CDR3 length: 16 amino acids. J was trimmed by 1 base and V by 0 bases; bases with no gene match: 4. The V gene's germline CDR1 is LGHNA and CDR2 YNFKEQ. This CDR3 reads CASSQETSGLSYEQYF. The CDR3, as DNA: TGTGCCAGCAGCCAAGAGACTAGCGGACTATCCTACGAGCAGTACTTC.

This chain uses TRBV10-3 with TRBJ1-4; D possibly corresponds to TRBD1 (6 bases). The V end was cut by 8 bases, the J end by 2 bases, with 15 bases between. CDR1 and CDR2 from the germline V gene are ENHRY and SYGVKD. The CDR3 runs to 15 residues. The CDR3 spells CAIRSQGPTNEKLFF. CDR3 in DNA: TGTGCCATCCGCAGCCAGGGGCCTACTAATGAAAAACTGTTTTTT.

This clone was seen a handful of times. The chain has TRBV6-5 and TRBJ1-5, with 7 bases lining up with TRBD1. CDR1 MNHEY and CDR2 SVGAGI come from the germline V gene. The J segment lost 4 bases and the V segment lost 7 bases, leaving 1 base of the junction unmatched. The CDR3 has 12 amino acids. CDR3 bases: TGTGCCAGCAAGACAGGGAATCAGCCCCAGCATTTT. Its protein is CASKTGNQPQHF.

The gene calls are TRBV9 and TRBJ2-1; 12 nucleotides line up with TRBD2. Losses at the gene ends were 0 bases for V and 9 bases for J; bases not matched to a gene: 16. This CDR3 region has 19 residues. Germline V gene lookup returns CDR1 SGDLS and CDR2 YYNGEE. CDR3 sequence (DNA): TGTGCCAGCAGCGTAGCTACTAGCGGGAGGCGAACTACATATAGTGAGCAGTTCTTC. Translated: CASSVATSGRRTTYSEQFF.

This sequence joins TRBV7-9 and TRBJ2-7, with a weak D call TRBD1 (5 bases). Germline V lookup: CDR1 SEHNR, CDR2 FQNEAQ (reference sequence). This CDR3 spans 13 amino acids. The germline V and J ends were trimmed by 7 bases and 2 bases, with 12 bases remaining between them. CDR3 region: CASTPDITYEQYF. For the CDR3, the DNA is TGTGCCAGCACCCCGGACATTACCTACGAGCAGTACTTC. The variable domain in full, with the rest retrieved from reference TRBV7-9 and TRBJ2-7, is DTGVSQNPRHKITKRGQNVTFRCDPISEHNRLYWYRQTLGQGPEFLTYFQNEAQLEKSRLLSDRFSAERPKGSFSTLEIQRTEQGDSAMYLCASTPDITYEQYFGPGTRLTVT.

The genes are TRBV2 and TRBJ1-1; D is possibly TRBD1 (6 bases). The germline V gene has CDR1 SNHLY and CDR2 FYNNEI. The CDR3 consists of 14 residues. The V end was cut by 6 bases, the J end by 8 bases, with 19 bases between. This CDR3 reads CASRAWAGESEAFF. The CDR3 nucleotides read TGTGCCAGCAGGGCCTGGGCAGGGGAATCGGAAGCTTTCTTT. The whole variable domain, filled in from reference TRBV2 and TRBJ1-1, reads EPEVTQTPSHQVTQMGQEVILRCVPISNHLYFYWYRQILGQKVEFLVSFYNNEISEKSEIFDDQFSVERPDGSNFTLKIRSTKLEDSAMYFCASRAWAGESEAFFGQGTRLTVV.